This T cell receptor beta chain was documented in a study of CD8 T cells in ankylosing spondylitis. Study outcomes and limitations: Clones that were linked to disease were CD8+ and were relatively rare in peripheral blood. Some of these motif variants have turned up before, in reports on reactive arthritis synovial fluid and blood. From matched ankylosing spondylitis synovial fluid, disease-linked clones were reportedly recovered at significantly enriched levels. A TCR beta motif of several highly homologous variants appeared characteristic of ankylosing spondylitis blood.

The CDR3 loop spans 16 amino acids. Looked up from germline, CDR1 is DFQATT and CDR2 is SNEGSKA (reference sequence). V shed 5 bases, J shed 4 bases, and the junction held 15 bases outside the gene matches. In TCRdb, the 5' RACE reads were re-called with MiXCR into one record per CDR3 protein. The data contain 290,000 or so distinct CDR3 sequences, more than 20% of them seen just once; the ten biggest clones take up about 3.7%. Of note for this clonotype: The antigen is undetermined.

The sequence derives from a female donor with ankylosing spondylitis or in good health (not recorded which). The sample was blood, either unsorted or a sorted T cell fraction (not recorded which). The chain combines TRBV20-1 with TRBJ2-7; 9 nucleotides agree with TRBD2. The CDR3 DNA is TGCAGTGCTTTCGCGGGGGCCCTGCGGGAGGGGTACGAGCAGTACTTC. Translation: CSAFAGALREGYEQYF.